A selection of T cell receptor beta chains follows, all from one sample in a study of blood T cell repertoires in COVID-19. This table comes from immunoSEQ multiplex PCR, and its TCRdb copy is limited to in-frame clones, with some not included. Altogether about 150,000 clones are present, approximately 86% being singletons, with the ten largest covering under 0.65%. The sample was peripheral blood. These receptors were collected from a man aged 55 to 69 with COVID-19, enrolled during active disease. Both conserved end residues are part of each CDR3. D genes are given only for firm matches. Some rows mark clone size as missing; the rest say once, few, many or name a class of expanded clone.

size	D	V	J	DNA	CDR3
NA	TRBD2	TRBV13	TRBJ2-3	TGTGCCAGCAGCTTAGTCACAGCGGGATTTCGGTCGAGCACAGATACGCAGTATTTT	CASSLVTAGFRSSTDTQYF
NA	NA	TRBV7-2	TRBJ2-7	TGTGCCAGCAGCTCGAACAGGGCCTCCTACGAGCAGTACTTC	CASSSNRASYEQYF
NA	NA	TRBV7-8	TRBJ2-4	TGTGCCAGCAGTTTAGAGGCGGGGTTAGCCAAAAACATTCAGTACTTC	CASSLEAGLAKNIQYF
NA	NA	TRBV29-1	TRBJ1-1	TGCAGCGTTGAAAACTATGCGAACACTGAAGCTTTCTTT	CSVENYANTEAFF
NA	TRBD2	TRBV11-3	TRBJ2-1	TGTGCCATATCATCGGGACTAGCGGGCTACAATGAGCAGTTCTTC	CAISSGLAGYNEQFF
NA	TRBD1	TRBV6-6	TRBJ1-1	TGTGCCAGCAGGGCGCGGACAGGGAAGGCGAACACTGAAGCTTTCTTT	CASRARTGKANTEAFF
NA	TRBD2	TRBV18	TRBJ2-7	TGTGCCAGCTCACGGGGAGCGGGAGGGCCGTCCGAGCAGTACTTC	CASSRGAGGPSEQYF
NA	TRBD1	TRBV15	TRBJ2-7	TGTGCCACCACCATGGACAGGGACCACGAGCAGTACTTC	CATTMDRDHEQYF
NA	NA	TRBV19	TRBJ1-6	TGTGCCAGTACTACTCAGGGCACAAGCTCCTATAATTCACCCCTCCACTTT	CASTTQGTSSYNSPLHF
NA	TRBD1	TRBV7-3	TRBJ2-2	TGTGCCAGCAGCCTAATAGCAGGGGGAAGCAACACCGGGGAGCTGTTTTTT	CASSLIAGGSNTGELFF
NA	NA	TRBV5-6	TRBJ1-2	TGTGCCAGCAGCTTGGACGCCAGGGGCTATGGCTACACCTTC	CASSLDARGYGYTF
NA	TRBD1	TRBV5-4	TRBJ1-2	TGTGCCAGCAGTCTGGACAGGGGCCCTCCTTCAGATGGCTACACCTTC	CASSLDRGPPSDGYTF
once	TRBD1	TRBV25-1	TRBJ1-6	TGTGCCAGCTCCCAGGGGGGATCCTATAATTCACCCCTCCACTTT	CASSQGGSYNSPLHF
NA	NA	TRBV9	TRBJ2-3	TGTGCCAGCAGCGTGCTGGATAGCCCCACAGATACGCAGTATTTT	CASSVLDSPTDTQYF
once	NA	TRBV7-2	TRBJ1-6	TGTGCCAGCAGCTTCTTGCAGGGTTATAATTCACCCCTCCACTTT	CASSFLQGYNSPLHF
NA	NA	TRBV27	TRBJ1-2	TGTGCCAGCAGTTTTTTCCCGCAGGGCCGTGGTAACTATGGCTACACCTTC	CASSFFPQGRGNYGYTF
NA	NA	TRBV18	TRBJ1-5	TGTGCCAGCTCACCACCGGGCAGGTCTAGCAATCAGCCCCAGCATTTT	CASSPPGRSSNQPQHF
NA	TRBD2	TRBV27	TRBJ2-1	TGTGCCAGCAGAAGGACTAGCGGGGGAGAGCAGTTCTTC	CASRRTSGGEQFF
NA	NA	TRBV30	TRBJ1-2	TGTGCCTGGAGTTCATTCAGGGGCTATGGCTACACCTTC	CAWSSFRGYGYTF
NA	TRBD1	TRBV29-1	TRBJ2-7	TGCAGCGTTGCCCGGGACAGGGGGGCGACCTACGAGCAGTACTTC	CSVARDRGATYEQYF
NA	NA	TRBV4-3	TRBJ1-4	TGCGCCAGCAGCGTCCGGAGTAATGAAAAACTGTTTTTT	CASSVRSNEKLFF
NA	NA	TRBV19	TRBJ2-7	TGTGCCAGTAGTCGGGCCAGGGGAGACGAGCAGTACTTC	CASSRARGDEQYF
few	TRBD1	TRBV12-3/TRBV12-4	TRBJ1-2	TGTGCCAGCAGTTCGCCAGGACAGGTCTACACCTTC	CASSSPGQVYTF
NA	NA	TRBV6-1	TRBJ1-2	TGTGCCAGCAGTGATGAGGGGCGGAGGGTGGGTGGCTACACCTTC	CASSDEGRRVGGYTF
NA	NA	TRBV18	TRBJ1-2	TGTGCCAGCTCACCACGAGGTGGCGATTCTAACTATGGCTACACCTTC	CASSPRGGDSNYGYTF
NA	TRBD2	TRBV7-2	TRBJ2-2	TGTGCCAGCAGCTTAGTGGCTAGCGGGAGAGGGACCGGGGAGCTGTTTTTT	CASSLVASGRGTGELFF
NA	TRBD2	TRBV6-5	TRBJ2-1	TGTGCCAGCAGTTTCGGGACTAGTATTCCCAATGAGCAGTTCTTC	CASSFGTSIPNEQFF
NA	TRBD1	TRBV11-2	TRBJ1-5	TGTGCCAGCAGCTCGGGACAGCCGAATCAGCCCCAGCATTTT	CASSSGQPNQPQHF
NA	TRBD1	TRBV2	TRBJ1-2	TGTGCCAGCAGAGCGACAGGGGGCGCTGGATTAGAGGGCTACACCTTC	CASRATGGAGLEGYTF
NA	TRBD1	TRBV6-1	TRBJ1-2	TGTGCCAGCAGTGAAGTCCCGGGACAGGGGGCCTATGGCTACACCTTC	CASSEVPGQGAYGYTF